Shown below are 2 T cell receptor beta chains from a single sample sequenced in a study of shared clonotypes between healthy human individuals. Naive CD8 cells were CD45RO-negative, positively selected for CCR7, excluding terminally differentiated effector memory CD45RA+ cells. Produced via immunoSEQ multiplex PCR; TCRdb's table is partial and in-frame only. The sample has millions of clones; about 92% are singletons. Sample: naive CD8+ T cells from PBMCs. The receptors shown here come from a young man in good health. Some clones in this sample may be carry-over from other donors' samples.

Here the CDR3 reads CASSLRDPRFSDTQYF. As DNA, the CDR3 is TGTGCCAGCAGCTTAAGGGACCCCCGGTTCTCAGATACGCAGTATTTT. This chain joins TRBV7-6 and TRBJ2-3; D possibly matches TRBD1 or TRBD2 (5 bases each). V dropped 2 bases and J dropped 4 bases, with 16 bases sitting between them. The germline gives CDR1 SGHVS, CDR2 FNYEAQ. This CDR3 is built from 16 residues.

This chain links TRBV7-9 with TRBJ2-1; 8 positions agree with TRBD2. This CDR3 has 16 residues. V lost 5 bases to trimming and J lost 9 bases; unmatched junction nucleotides: 15. Germline V CDR1 and CDR2: SEHNR, FQNEAQ (reference sequence). For the CDR3, the DNA is TGTGCCAGCAGCCCATTTACCGGGACTAGTCTTCGTGAGCAGTTCTTC. Protein sequence: CASSPFTGTSLREQFF.